Given below is one TCR beta chain in context. Its target is not known. The CDR3 length is 11 residues. CDR1 is ENHRY, CDR2 SYGVKD, per germline. V dropped 4 bases and J dropped 7 bases, with 6 bases sitting between them. These data are taken from a study of Ad26.COV2.S vaccination and SARS-CoV-2 variants. Overall study context: Into the muscle, Ad26.COV2.S was dosed once or twice, 56 days apart.

Method: immunoSEQ multiplex PCR; TCRdb's copy keeps in-frame clones and lacks some. The sample records about 390,000 clones, 88% being singletons. Findings of the study overall: Analytic work on TCR breadth and depth might have understated the full extent of total T cell responses. For non-spike TCRs, breadth in vaccine recipients resembled that in placebo recipients.

Treatment reported: around 19 received Ad26.COV2.S at low or high dose, single or two shots; about 5 received placebo; per-sample allocation not given. Sampling was performed 63 days after the first vaccine or placebo injection. The vaccine antigen was prefusion-stabilized Wuhan SARS-CoV-2 spike. V gene TRBV10-3 combines with J gene TRBJ2-3; D not certain. The source of this sequence is a person aged 18 to 65 who received the Ad26.COV2.S COVID-19 vaccine or a placebo. The sample here was peripheral blood, taken in a trial of Ad26.COV2.S vaccine versus placebo. CDR3 amino acids: CAISGGYTQYF. The CDR3 DNA reads TGTGCCATCAGTGGAGGTTATACGCAGTATTTT.